This T cell receptor (beta chain) is drawn from a study of early T cells in non-severe SARS-CoV-2 infection. Study-level points and caveats: VDJdb matching skewed toward anti-spike CD8 responses, missing private and CD4 specificities.

This clonotype was counted between two and nine times. Antigen unknown. TCRdb fed the 5' RACE reads into MiXCR, producing one record per CDR3 protein. The sample yields about 38,000 distinct CDR3 sequences, 4.5% to 5.5% seen once. There are 12 residues in the CDR3. V shed 9 bases and J shed 4 bases, with 9 bases lying between them. Germline V gene sequence: CDR1 MNHEY, CDR2 SMNVEV (reference sequence). The chain has TRBV27 and TRBJ2-2; D is unresolved. Sequencing used whole blood. This clonotype originated in an adult who was a healthcare worker with PCR-confirmed SARS-CoV-2 infection or an uninfected control (not recorded which). The CDR3 nucleotides read TGTGCCAGTGGATGGTTCACCGGGGAGCTGTTTTTT. Translation gives CASGWFTGELFF.